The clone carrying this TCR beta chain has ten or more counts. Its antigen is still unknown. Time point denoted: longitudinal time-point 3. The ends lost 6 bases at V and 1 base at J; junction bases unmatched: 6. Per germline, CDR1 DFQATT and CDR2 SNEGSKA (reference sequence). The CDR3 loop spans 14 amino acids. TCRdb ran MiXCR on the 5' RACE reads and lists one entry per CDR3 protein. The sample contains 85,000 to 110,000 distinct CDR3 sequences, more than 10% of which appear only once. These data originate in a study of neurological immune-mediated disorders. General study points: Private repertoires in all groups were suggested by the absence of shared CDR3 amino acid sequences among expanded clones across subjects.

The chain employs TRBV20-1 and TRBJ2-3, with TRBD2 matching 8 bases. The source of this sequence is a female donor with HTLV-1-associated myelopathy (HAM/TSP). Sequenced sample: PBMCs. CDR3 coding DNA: TGCAGTGCCATCGGGGGGGCAGGCACAGATACGCAGTATTTT. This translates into CSAIGGAGTDTQYF.